The 18 T cell receptor beta chains below were found in one sample sequenced in a study of CXCR3-negative and CXCR3-positive naive CD8 T cells. In preparing the TRB cDNA libraries, 5' RACE with UMI labels was used. TCRdb reprocessed the 5' RACE reads; each CDR3 protein has one entry and no DNA is given. This sample's clone table lists 150,000 to 160,000 distinct CDR3 sequences. Study results and limitations: When CXCR3-positive naive cells were set against CXCR3-negative naive cells, the former had more hydrophobic TRB CDR3s.

Antigen specificity for these receptors is unknown. What was sequenced was naive CXCR3+ CD8+ T cells from blood. Sample subset: CD45RO-CCR7+CD27+CD95- naive CD8+ T cells expressing CXCR3 (TNR3+). These receptors all stem from a human donor in good health. Some clones in this sample may be carry-over from other donors' samples.

This chain links TRBV7-7 with TRBJ2-1; the TCRdb D gene call, TRBD2, has no DNA to confirm it. The CDR3 runs to 14 residues. The V gene's germline CDR1 is SSHAT and CDR2 FNYEAQ (reference sequence). The CDR3 region is CASSLAGGYNEQFF.

The rearrangement joins TRBV19 to TRBJ1-2; the TCRdb call, TRBD1, lacks DNA for checking. CDR1 and CDR2 from the germline V gene are LNHDA and SQIVND (reference sequence). This CDR3 region has 15 residues. This chain's CDR3 is CASKAPVDRPAGYTF.

The chain couples TRBV14 to TRBJ2-5; there is no DNA to check the TCRdb D call of TRBD1. This CDR3 is built from 17 residues. Germline loops: CDR1 SGHDN, CDR2 FVKESK. CDR3: CASSPTKTGLGQETQYF.

This sequence joins TRBV11-2 and TRBJ2-7; the D call of TRBD1 rests on TCRdb alone, since no DNA is present to check it. The CDR3 runs to 14 residues. Germline V gene lookup returns CDR1 SGHAT and CDR2 FQNNGV. CDR3 residues: CASSFGTGRYEQYF.

V usage is TRBV7-3 and J usage is TRBJ2-4; absent DNA, TCRdb's TRBD1 call cannot be checked. Per the germline V gene, CDR1 is SGHTA and CDR2 is FQGTGA. This CDR3 region has 14 residues. The CDR3 region is CASSSGLAKNIQYF.

V is TRBV5-6 and J is TRBJ1-1; with no DNA, the TCRdb D assignment of TRBD1 cannot be verified. Germline values: CDR1 SGHDT, CDR2 YYEEEE. CDR3 size: 15 residues. The CDR3 loop is CANSFRGPLNTEAFF.

This chain uses TRBV7-6 with TRBJ1-4. The CDR3 contains 12 residues. Germline-derived CDR1 and CDR2 are SGHVS and FNYEAQ. CDR3 residues: CASLGGNEKLFF.

This chain uses TRBV6-5 with TRBJ1-1; absent DNA, TCRdb's TRBD1 call cannot be checked. CDR1 is MNHEY and CDR2 is SVGAGI in the germline V gene. The CDR3 length is 16 residues. Here the CDR3 reads CASSYSMGRGFTEAFF.

This chain links TRBV20-1 with TRBJ2-5; TCRdb names TRBD2, which stays unverified in the absence of DNA. Germline CDR1 reads DFQATT; CDR2 reads SNEGSKA (reference sequence). This CDR3 is built from 15 residues. CDR3 protein: CSASRLAGGWETQYF.

The rearrangement joins TRBV30 to TRBJ2-1; no DNA is available, so the TRBD2 call from TCRdb remains unchecked. The V gene's germline CDR1 is GTSNPN and CDR2 SVGIG (reference sequence). The CDR3 sequence is 14 residues long. This chain's CDR3 is CAWSIPHQGGEQFF.

V is TRBV28 and J is TRBJ1-3; TCRdb's assignment of TRBD1 cannot be checked, as there is no DNA. This CDR3 region has 18 residues. Germline CDR1 and CDR2: MDHEN and SYDVKM. The CDR3 here is CASSLPTLDKDSGNTIYF.

This chain links TRBV18 with TRBJ1-5. This CDR3 has 15 amino acids. Germline values: CDR1 KGHSH, CDR2 LQKENI. The CDR3 here is CASSTPNQEGQPQHF.

The chain joins TRBV2 to TRBJ2-7; TCRdb names TRBD1, which stays unverified in the absence of DNA. Germline V gene lookup returns CDR1 SNHLY and CDR2 FYNNEI. The CDR3 runs 14 residues. The CDR3 loop reads CASISGTGGYEQYF. Filled out from reference TRBV2 and TRBJ2-7, the complete variable domain reads EPEVTQTPSHQVTQMGQEVILRCVPISNHLYFYWYRQILGQKVEFLVSFYNNEISEKSEIFDDQFSVERPDGSNFTLKIRSTKLEDSAMYFCASISGTGGYEQYFGPGTRLTVT.

V is TRBV7-2 and J is TRBJ1-2; the D call of TRBD1 rests on TCRdb alone, since no DNA is present to check it. This CDR3 spans 15 amino acids. From germline, CDR1 is SGHTA and CDR2 FQGNSA. CDR3 loop: CASSLDRGLSYGYTF.

The rearrangement joins TRBV6-6 to TRBJ2-1; TCRdb picks TRBD2, but there is no DNA to check that call. The CDR3 sequence is 16 residues long. Germline V gives CDR1 MNHNY, CDR2 SVGAGI (reference sequence). CDR3 amino acids: CASSSSGGASYNEQFF.

This chain connects TRBV5-1 to TRBJ1-1; TCRdb calls TRBD1, which cannot be checked without DNA. CDR3 length: 14 amino acids. Germline CDR1 SGHRS, CDR2 YFSETQ. CDR3 amino acids: CASSSLQGLPEAFF.

The chain joins TRBV21-1 to TRBJ2-1; checking the TCRdb D call of TRBD2 is not possible without DNA. TRBV21-1 is shown as a pseudogene. The CDR3 is 17 residues long. CDR3 sequence: CASSKEEEGEAYNEQFF.

The chain recombines TRBV9 with TRBJ2-2; TCRdb indicates TRBD1, and absent DNA this call remains unverified. Per germline, CDR1 SGDLS and CDR2 YYNGEE. This CDR3 contains 15 residues. This CDR3 reads CASSGGTGNTGELFF.